This entry concerns a single TCR beta chain. The antigen is undetermined. These data are taken from a study of PD-1 blockade in classical Hodgkin lymphoma. Study background: With a 2-week interval, patients received intravenous nivolumab at 3 mg/kg.

V gave up 3 bases and J gave up 2 bases, with 5 bases separating them. This CDR3 contains 12 residues. CDR1 and CDR2 (germline): KGHSH, LQKENI. Study-wide results and caveats: With CD4+ cells, TCR diversity rose significantly by C4D1, but not with CD8+ cells.

The repertoire was sequenced with immunoSEQ multiplex PCR; TCRdb's copy has only in-frame clones and lacks some. The data contain 22,000 or so clones, around 80% of them seen just once; the ten biggest clones take up roughly a sixth. Brentuximab vedotin exposure varied, and every patient relapsed after autologous stem cell transplantation. The sample consisted of peripheral blood mononuclear cells (PBMCs), taken before the second cycle of nivolumab. The TCR was taken from a human donor with classical Hodgkin lymphoma. The chain links TRBV18 to TRBJ2-7; D gene unclear. CDR3 coding DNA: TGTGCCAGCTCACCCCTAACCTACGAGCAGTACTTC. It codes for CASSPLTYEQYF.